Below are 4 T cell receptor beta chains sequenced from a single sample in a study of blood T cell repertoires in COVID-19. Produced via immunoSEQ multiplex PCR; TCRdb's table is partial and in-frame only. The profile shows 260,000 or so clones, about 87% of them singletons. Sequenced input: PBMCs or T cells enriched from blood (not recorded which). Source of these receptors: a woman in her thirties with acute COVID-19.

Concerning this clone itself: The same CDR3 also results from other DNA sequences found in this sample. The chain combines TRBV7-2 with TRBJ2-1; D is undetermined. Germline CDR1 and CDR2: SGHTA and FQGNSA. V lost 5 bases and J lost 1, with 3 bases in between. The CDR3 loop spans 12 amino acids. The CDR3 region has the DNA TGTGCCAGCAGCCCATCCTACAATGAGCAGTTCTTC. Translated: CASSPSYNEQFF.

The chain uses TRBV19 and TRBJ1-5; a possible D gene is TRBD1 (6 bases). V was trimmed by 4 bases and J by 2 bases, leaving 9 bases between them. Germline V gene lookup returns CDR1 LNHDA and CDR2 SQIVND (reference sequence). The CDR3 runs to 14 residues. CDR3 DNA: TGTGCCAGTAGTAGGGGGCGGGGCAATCAGCCCCAGCATTTT. This sequence encodes CASSRGRGNQPQHF.

V gene TRBV7-2 combines with J gene TRBJ1-3; D might be TRBD1 (6 bases). Germline CDR1 reads SGHTA; CDR2 reads FQGNSA. The CDR3 totals 16 residues. V dropped 2 bases and J dropped 1 base, with 12 bases sitting between them. This CDR3 reads CASSLPGAVSGNTIYF. The CDR3 DNA reads TGTGCCAGCAGCTTACCAGGGGCCGTATCTGGAAACACCATATATTTT.

J is TRBJ1-2 and V is TRBV2; 10 bases align to TRBD1. V gave up 7 bases and J gave up 8 bases; unmatched junction bases: 7. The CDR3 spans 13 residues. CDR1 and CDR2 from the germline V gene are SNHLY and FYNNEI. In DNA form, the CDR3 reads TGTGCCAGCAATTCGGACAGGGGGTCGGGCTACACCTTC. Amino acid sequence: CASNSDRGSGYTF.